This T cell receptor (beta chain) derives from a study of tumor-infiltrating lymphocytes in localized non-small cell lung cancer. Background on the study: From each patient, both tumor and uninvolved lung, non-adjacent to tumor, were sampled. General study findings and limits: Different pieces of the same tissue went to different assays, confounding technical variation with intratumor heterogeneity.

About this clone itself: Its antigen is unknown.

TCRdb's copy holds only in-frame clones and misses some; the assay was immunoSEQ multiplex PCR. The sample records some 6,800 clones, more than 55% being singletons. J gave up 3 bases and V 0 bases, and 7 bases lay outside the gene matches. From germline, CDR1 is LGHNA and CDR2 YSLEER. CDR3 length: 16 residues. This chain links TRBV4-3 with TRBJ2-7; TRBD1 matches 8 bases. The sequence came from a human donor with non-small cell lung cancer. What was sequenced was uninvolved lung tissue not adjacent to the tumor. CDR3 DNA sequence: TGCGCCAGCAGCCAAGATCCAAGACAGGGGTTCTACGAGCAGTACTTC. Its translation: CASSQDPRQGFYEQYF.